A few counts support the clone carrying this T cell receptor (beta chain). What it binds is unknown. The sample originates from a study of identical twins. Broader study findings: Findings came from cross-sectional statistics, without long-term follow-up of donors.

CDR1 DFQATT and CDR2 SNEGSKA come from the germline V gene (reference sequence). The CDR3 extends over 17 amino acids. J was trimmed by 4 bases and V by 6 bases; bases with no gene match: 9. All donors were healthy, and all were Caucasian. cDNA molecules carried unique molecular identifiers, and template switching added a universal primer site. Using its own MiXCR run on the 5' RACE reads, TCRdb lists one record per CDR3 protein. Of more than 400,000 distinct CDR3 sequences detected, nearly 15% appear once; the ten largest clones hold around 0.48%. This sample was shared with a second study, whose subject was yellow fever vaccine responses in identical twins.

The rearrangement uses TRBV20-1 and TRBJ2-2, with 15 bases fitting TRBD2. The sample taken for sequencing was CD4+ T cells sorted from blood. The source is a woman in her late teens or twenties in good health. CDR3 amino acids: CSARGLAGGTVTGELFF. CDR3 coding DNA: TGCAGTGCCCGGGGACTAGCGGGGGGAACAGTCACCGGGGAGCTGTTTTTT.